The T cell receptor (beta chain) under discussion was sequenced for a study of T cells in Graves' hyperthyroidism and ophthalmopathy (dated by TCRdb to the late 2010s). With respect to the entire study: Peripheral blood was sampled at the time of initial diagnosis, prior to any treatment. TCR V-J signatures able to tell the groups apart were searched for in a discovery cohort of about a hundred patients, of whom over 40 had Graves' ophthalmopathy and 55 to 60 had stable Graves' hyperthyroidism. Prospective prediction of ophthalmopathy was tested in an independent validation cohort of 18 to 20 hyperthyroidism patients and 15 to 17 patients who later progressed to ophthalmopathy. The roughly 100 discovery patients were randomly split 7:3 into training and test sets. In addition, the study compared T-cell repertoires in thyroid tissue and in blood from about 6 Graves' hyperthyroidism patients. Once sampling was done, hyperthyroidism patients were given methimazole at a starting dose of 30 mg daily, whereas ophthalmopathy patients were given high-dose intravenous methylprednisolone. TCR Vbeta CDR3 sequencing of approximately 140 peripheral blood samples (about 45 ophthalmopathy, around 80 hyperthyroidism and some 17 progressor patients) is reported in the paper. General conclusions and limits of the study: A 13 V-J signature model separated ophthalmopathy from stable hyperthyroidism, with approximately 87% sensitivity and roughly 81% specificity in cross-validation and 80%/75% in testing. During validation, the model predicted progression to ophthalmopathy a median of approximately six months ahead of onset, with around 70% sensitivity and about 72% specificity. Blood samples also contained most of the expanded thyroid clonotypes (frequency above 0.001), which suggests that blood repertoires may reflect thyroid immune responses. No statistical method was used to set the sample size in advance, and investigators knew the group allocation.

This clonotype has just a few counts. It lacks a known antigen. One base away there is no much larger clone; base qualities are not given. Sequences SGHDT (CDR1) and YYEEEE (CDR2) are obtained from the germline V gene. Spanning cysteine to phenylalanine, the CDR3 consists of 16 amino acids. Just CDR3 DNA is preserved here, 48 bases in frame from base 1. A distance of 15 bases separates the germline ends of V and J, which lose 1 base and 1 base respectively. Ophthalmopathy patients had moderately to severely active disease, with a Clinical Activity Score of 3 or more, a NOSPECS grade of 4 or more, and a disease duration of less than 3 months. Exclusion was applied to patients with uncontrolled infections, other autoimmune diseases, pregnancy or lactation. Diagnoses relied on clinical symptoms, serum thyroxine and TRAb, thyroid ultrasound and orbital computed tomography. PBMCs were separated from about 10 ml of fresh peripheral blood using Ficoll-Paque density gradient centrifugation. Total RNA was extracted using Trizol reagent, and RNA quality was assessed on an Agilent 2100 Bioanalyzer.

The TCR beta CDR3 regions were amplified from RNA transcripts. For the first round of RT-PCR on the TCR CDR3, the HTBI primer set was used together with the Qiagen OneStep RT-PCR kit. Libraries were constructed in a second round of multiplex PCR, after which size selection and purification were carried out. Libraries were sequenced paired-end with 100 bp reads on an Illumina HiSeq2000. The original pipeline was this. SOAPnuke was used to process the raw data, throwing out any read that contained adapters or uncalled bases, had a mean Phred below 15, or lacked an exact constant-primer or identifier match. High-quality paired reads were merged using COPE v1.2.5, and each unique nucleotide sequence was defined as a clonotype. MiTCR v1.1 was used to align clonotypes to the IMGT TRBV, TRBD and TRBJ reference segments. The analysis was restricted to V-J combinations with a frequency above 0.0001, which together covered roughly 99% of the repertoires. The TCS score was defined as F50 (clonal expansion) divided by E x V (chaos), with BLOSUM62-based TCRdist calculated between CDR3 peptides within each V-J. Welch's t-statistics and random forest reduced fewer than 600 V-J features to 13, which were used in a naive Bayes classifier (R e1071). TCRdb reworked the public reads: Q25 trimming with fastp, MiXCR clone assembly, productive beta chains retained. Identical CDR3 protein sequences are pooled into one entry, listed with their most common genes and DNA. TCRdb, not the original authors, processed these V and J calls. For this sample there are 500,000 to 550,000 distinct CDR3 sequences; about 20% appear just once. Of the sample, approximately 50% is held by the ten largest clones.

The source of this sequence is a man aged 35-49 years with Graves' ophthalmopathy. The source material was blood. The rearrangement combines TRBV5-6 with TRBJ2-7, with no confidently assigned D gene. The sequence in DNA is TGTGCCAGCAGCTTGATGATGAGGCCGGAATCCTACGAGCAGTACTTC. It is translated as CASSLMMRPESYEQYF.